This T cell receptor (beta chain) was sequenced in a study of T cell responses to AZD1222 COVID-19 vaccine. Study results and limitations: Donors skewed white British and female; clonal diversity was possibly underestimated. The CD4 TCRs associated with vaccination extended across spike and predominated at 160-218 and 743-854.

This CDR3 comprises 12 residues. The germline gives CDR1 MDHEN, CDR2 SYDVKM. Trimming cost V 6 bases and J 5 bases, with 10 bases left between them. Regarding this clone: What it binds is unknown.

Libraries were prepared by immunoSEQ multiplex PCR; TCRdb keeps only in-frame clonotypes and omits some of them. The table lists about 130,000 clones, about 86% of them singletons. The TCR sequence derives from an adult in good health. The rearrangement joins TRBV28 to TRBJ1-1; D is undetermined. Specimen: peripheral blood, collected on day 0 of AZD1222 vaccination. Written as DNA, the CDR3 is TGTGCCAGCAGCTTCAGCGTGACTGAAGCTTTCTTT. It encodes CASSFSVTEAFF. Looking up the rest from reference TRBV28 and TRBJ1-1 gives the full variable domain: DVKVTQSSRYLVKRTGEKVFLECVQDMDHENMFWYRQDPGLGLRLIYFSYDVKMKEKGDIPEGYSVSREKKERFSLILESASTNQTSMYLCASSFSVTEAFFGQGTRLTVV.